The 17 T cell receptor beta chains given below trace back to one sample, sequenced in a study of lymphopenia after photon versus proton radiotherapy (dated by TCRdb to about 2019). Libraries were built with the immunoSEQ multiplex PCR assay. This is the immuneACCESS table as TCRdb keeps it, with only in-frame sequences that have V and J called. A part of the clones is gone; compared with another copy, unresolved V genes explain less than half, and the rest is unexplained. The sample table contains around 24,000 clones; only one count was recorded for roughly four fifths of them. Together, the top ten hold roughly 3.5% of the sample. Sequenced here: peripheral blood, sampled from a patient treated with photon-based radiotherapy. Source of these receptors: a woman aged 50 to 60 with pancreatic cancer.

The chain joins TRBV14 to TRBJ1-1, with 7 nucleotides matching TRBD1. Unmatched junction bases numbered 4, after V lost 3 bases and J lost 6 bases. The germline CDR1 and CDR2 sequences are SGHDN and FVKESK. The CDR3 runs to 13 residues. The CDR3 sequence is CASSHLQGAEAFF. The CDR3 coding sequence is TGTGCCAGCAGCCATCTCCAGGGGGCTGAAGCTTTCTTT.

The chain links TRBV21-1 to TRBJ1-5; TRBD1, the table's D call, lacks a check against the DNA. TRBV21-1 is a pseudogene. The CDR3 length is 15 residues. CDR3 in DNA: TGTGCCAGCCGGCCTTTTGGGGGCACTGGTCAGCCCCAGCATTTT. Its translation is CASRPFGGTGQPQHF.

The V and J genes are TRBV5-1 and TRBJ1-3; D is ambiguous. Trimming took 0 bases from V and 4 from J, leaving 8 bases between them. The CDR3 runs 14 residues. Germline CDR1 is SGHRS and CDR2 is YFSETQ. CDR3 residues: CASSLGPGGNTIYF. CDR3 DNA sequence: TGCGCCAGCAGCTTGGGGCCGGGGGGAAACACCATATATTTT.

The CDR3 loop reads CSTATEPGTGVYEQYF. CDR3 DNA: TGCAGCACCGCAACCGAACCCGGGACAGGGGTTTACGAGCAGTACTTC. V and J are TRBV29-1 and TRBJ2-7; 10 positions agree with TRBD1. Looked up from germline, CDR1 is SQVTM and CDR2 is ANQGSEA. This CDR3 is 16 amino acids long. Trimming cost V 8 bases and J 4 bases; bases outside gene matches: 17.

V is TRBV28 and J is TRBJ1-4; 8 bases line up with TRBD1. V was clipped by 4 bases and J by 2 bases; unmatched bases: 3. The V gene's germline CDR1 is MDHEN and CDR2 SYDVKM. The length of the CDR3 is 15 residues. In nucleotides, the CDR3 is TGTGCCAGCAGTTCCCAGGGGGCCACTAATGAAAAACTGTTTTTT. This sequence encodes CASSSQGATNEKLFF.

J is TRBJ1-1 and V is TRBV5-1, with TRBD1 matching over 9 bases. CDR3 size: 15 residues. Trimming cost V 3 bases and J 3 bases; bases outside gene matches: 6. Germline CDR1 SGHRS, CDR2 YFSETQ. CDR3 protein: CASSWGDRDHTEAFF. In DNA form, the CDR3 reads TGCGCCAGCAGCTGGGGGGACAGGGACCACACTGAAGCTTTCTTT. The complete variable domain, with remaining parts taken from reference TRBV5-1 and TRBJ1-1, reads KAGVTQTPRYLIKTRGQQVTLSCSPISGHRSVSWYQQTPGQGLQFLFEYFSETQRNKGNFPGRFSGRQFSNSRSEMNVSTLELGDSALYLCASSWGDRDHTEAFFGQGTRLTVV.

This clone has only one observation. CDR3 sequence: CASSQEPRSLNTEAFF. CDR3 DNA sequence: TGCGCCAGCAGCCAAGAACCTCGGTCGTTGAACACTGAAGCTTTCTTT. The chain combines TRBV4-3 with TRBJ1-1, with unresolved D. Trimming shortened V by 0 bases and J by 0 bases, and 11 bases separated the two germline ends. This CDR3 contains 16 residues. CDR1 and CDR2 from the germline V gene are LGHNA and YSLEER.

This chain joins TRBV7-9 and TRBJ2-3, with D possibly matching TRBD1 (6 bases). This CDR3 is 15 amino acids long. Germline CDR1 reads SEHNR; CDR2 reads FQNEAQ (reference sequence). V was pared by 11 bases and J by 0 bases, with 18 bases between. Written as DNA, the CDR3 is TGTGCCTGGTTGGGGACATACCCTAGCACAGATACGCAGTATTTT. Translation gives CAWLGTYPSTDTQYF. The full variable domain, completed using reference TRBV7-9 and TRBJ2-3, is DTGVSQNPRHKITKRGQNVTFRCDPISEHNRLYWYRQTLGQGPEFLTYFQNEAQLEKSRLLSDRFSAERPKGSFSTLEIQRTEQGDSAMYLCAWLGTYPSTDTQYFGPGTRLTVL.

Only a few counts were recorded for this clone. The V and J genes are TRBV10-2 and TRBJ2-7; D gene uncertain. Between the trimmed V and J ends, which lost 3 bases and 7 bases, there was a span of 13 bases. The CDR3 is 13 amino acids. From germline, CDR1 is WSHSY and CDR2 SAAADI. This CDR3 reads CASSERSRNEQYF. As DNA, the CDR3 is TGCGCCAGCAGTGAAAGGTCACGGAATGAGCAGTACTTC.

The gene calls are TRBV19 and TRBJ2-1; TRBD1 aligns across 9 bases. In germline, CDR1 is LNHDA, CDR2 SQIVND (reference sequence). This CDR3 contains 14 residues. The V segment lost 6 bases and the J segment 9 bases; nucleotides outside the gene matches: 9. As DNA, the CDR3 is TGTGCCAGTAGATATGACAGGGGGGCAAGTGAGCAGTTCTTC. Residues: CASRYDRGASEQFF.

This clone occurred once. The chain uses TRBV9 and TRBJ1-5; TRBD1 agrees at 9 bases. The CDR3 has 15 amino acids. The germline CDR1 and CDR2 sequences are SGDLS and YYNGEE. The junction had 12 bases not matched to a gene; V was cut back by 4 bases and J by 10 bases. CDR3 amino acids: CASSPWGGQGDPQHF. In DNA, the CDR3 is TGTGCCAGCAGCCCCTGGGGGGGACAGGGAGATCCCCAGCATTTT. Complete variable domain (other parts from reference TRBV9 and TRBJ1-5): DSGVTQTPKHLITATGQRVTLRCSPRSGDLSVYWYQQSLDQGLQFLIQYYNGEERAKGNILERFSAQQFPDLHSELNLSSLELGDSALYFCASSPWGGQGDPQHFGDGTRLSIL.

The chain carries TRBV5-1 and TRBJ1-4, with D tentatively TRBD1 (6 bases). This CDR3 region has 16 residues. CDR1 is SGHRS and CDR2 is YFSETQ in the germline V gene. Trimming cost V 4 bases and J 3 bases, with 16 bases left between them. The DNA of the CDR3 is TGCGCCAGCAGCGGAAGGACAGCCGGGCCTAATGAAAAACTGTTTTTT. Translating it yields CASSGRTAGPNEKLFF.

The chain joins TRBV9 to TRBJ2-7; 9 nucleotides agree with TRBD2. J gave up 6 bases and V 4 bases, and 8 bases lay outside the gene matches. CDR1 is SGDLS, CDR2 YYNGEE, per germline. This CDR3 region has 14 residues. The CDR3 loop reads CASSRDSGRGEQYF. CDR3 nucleotide sequence: TGTGCCAGCAGCCGTGATAGCGGGAGAGGCGAGCAGTACTTC.

The chain couples TRBV18 to TRBJ2-3; no definite D call. The CDR3 has 15 amino acids. Between the trimmed V and J ends, which lost 0 bases and 0 bases, there was a span of 7 bases. Looked up from germline, CDR1 is KGHSH and CDR2 is LQKENI. The CDR3 is CASSPPTSSTDTQYF. CDR3 bases: TGTGCCAGCTCACCACCGACCTCTAGCACAGATACGCAGTATTTT. Together with reference TRBV18 and TRBJ2-3, the CDR3 gives the full variable domain: NAGVMQNPRHLVRRRGQEARLRCSPMKGHSHVYWYRQLPEEGLKFMVYLQKENIIDESGMPKERFSAEFPKEGPSILRIQQVVRGDSAAYFCASSPPTSSTDTQYFGPGTRLTVL.

The table lists this clone with a count of one. The genes are TRBV7-9 and TRBJ1-2; D gene uncertain. V was pared by 5 bases and J by 0 bases, with 10 bases between. The CDR3 is 14 residues long. The germline CDR1 and CDR2 sequences are SEHNR and FQNEAQ (reference sequence). The CDR3 here is CASSPPKANYGYTF. The CDR3 DNA follows: TGTGCCAGCAGCCCTCCTAAAGCTAACTATGGCTACACCTTC. Drawing the rest from reference TRBV7-9 and TRBJ1-2, the complete variable domain is DTGVSQNPRHKITKRGQNVTFRCDPISEHNRLYWYRQTLGQGPEFLTYFQNEAQLEKSRLLSDRFSAERPKGSFSTLEIQRTEQGDSAMYLCASSPPKANYGYTFGSGTRLTVV.

J is TRBJ2-1 and V is TRBV13; 7 bases align to TRBD2. Trimming at V came to 5 bases and at J to 4 bases, leaving 8 bases not matched to a gene. Germline V gene data show CDR1 as PRHDT and CDR2 as FYEKMQ (reference sequence). This CDR3 is 15 amino acids long. CDR3 DNA sequence: TGTGCCAGCAGCCAAACACTGGGGGGGTACAATGAGCAGTTCTTC. This sequence encodes CASSQTLGGYNEQFF.

The chain combines TRBV6-5 with TRBJ2-7, with 9 bases identical to TRBD2. The germline gives CDR1 MNHEY, CDR2 SVGAGI. V lost 5 bases, J lost 3 bases, and 5 bases stayed unmatched. The CDR3 runs to 14 residues. The CDR3 reads CASSPSGAHYEQYF. The CDR3 DNA is TGTGCCAGCAGTCCTAGCGGGGCCCACTACGAGCAGTACTTC.